Listed below are T cell receptor beta chains from one sample, sequenced in a study of OX40 agonist ivuxolimab in advanced cancers. Produced via immunoSEQ multiplex PCR; TCRdb's table is partial and in-frame only. The sample shows 62,000 or so clones, around 90% of them seen only once. The starting material was CD4+ or CD8+ T cells sorted from blood, obtained in a trial of the OX40 agonist ivuxolimab. These receptors originate from an adult with an advanced solid tumor such as melanoma, head and neck, liver or kidney cancer. Each CDR3 is given with its conserved first and last residue. Fields, in order: clone size, V gene, J gene, D gene, CDR3 DNA, CDR3 protein. D genes are given only for firm matches. Clone size is given for some rows only: seen once, a few or many times, or a class if the clone is expanded.

.	TRBV2	TRBJ1-2	TRBD1	TGTGCCAGCAGGCTAAGGACAGGGGGCTTTGATGGCTACACCTTC	CASRLRTGGFDGYTF
.	TRBV15	TRBJ2-5	.	TGTGCCACCAGCCTAGGCGGAGAAGAGACCCAGTACTTC	CATSLGGEETQYF
.	TRBV7-2	TRBJ1-2	TRBD1	TGTGCCAGCAGCTTAGCAGTAGGGGGCAGCTATGGCTACACCTTC	CASSLAVGGSYGYTF
.	TRBV2	TRBJ1-3	TRBD1	TGTGCCAGCAGTGCGGCAGGGGGTGGAAACACCATATATTTT	CASSAAGGGNTIYF
once	TRBV5-1	TRBJ2-1	TRBD2	TGCGCCAGCAGCTTTGCTAGCGGCCTCTACAATGAGCAGTTCTTC	CASSFASGLYNEQFF
.	TRBV11-2	TRBJ1-6	.	TGTGCCAGCAGCTTAGGAAAGGGGCCGGGGAATTCACCCCTCCACTTT	CASSLGKGPGNSPLHF
.	TRBV11-2	TRBJ2-5	.	TGTGCCAGCAGCTTAGATAGCGGTCTCCAGTACTTC	CASSLDSGLQYF
.	TRBV19	TRBJ2-7	TRBD1	TGTGCCAGTAGTATTCGGGACAGGGGGTTTTCCTACGAGCAGTACTTC	CASSIRDRGFSYEQYF
.	TRBV15	TRBJ1-1	.	TGTGCCACCAGCAGGGGCACCGCCTCGGGCACTGAAGCTTTCTTT	CATSRGTASGTEAFF
.	TRBV5-1	TRBJ2-7	TRBD1	TGCGCCAGCAGCTTGGAGGACAGGGGAGAGCAGTACTTC	CASSLEDRGEQYF
.	TRBV28	TRBJ2-7	TRBD1	TGTGCCAGCATTGAAGGGACAGGGGGCAGGGAGCAGTACTTC	CASIEGTGGREQYF
.	TRBV28	TRBJ1-2	.	TGTGCCAGCAGTTTGGCGGCAGCCTATGGCTACACCTTC	CASSLAAAYGYTF
.	TRBV5-1	TRBJ2-2	.	TGCGCCAGCAGCTTCAGGGATGGGGGCACCGGGGAGCTGTTTTTT	CASSFRDGGTGELFF
.	TRBV19	TRBJ1-5	TRBD1	TGTGCCAGTAGTACCCTACAGGGGGCCAATCAGCCCCAGCATTTT	CASSTLQGANQPQHF
once	TRBV9	TRBJ2-2	TRBD2	TGTGCCAGCAGCGTAGGATGGACTAGCGGGCCTAACACCGGGGAGCTGTTTTTT	CASSVGWTSGPNTGELFF
.	TRBV5-1	TRBJ2-2	TRBD1	TGCGCCAGCAGCCGGGACAGGGAAGGGGACGGGGAGCTGTTTTTT	CASSRDREGDGELFF
.	TRBV5-1	TRBJ2-7	TRBD1	TGCGCCAGCAGCTTGGGGACAGGGGTGAACGAGCAGTACTTC	CASSLGTGVNEQYF
.	TRBV11-2	TRBJ2-7	TRBD1	TGTGCCAGCATCCCGGACAGGCCCCCCTACGAGCAGTACTTC	CASIPDRPPYEQYF
.	TRBV18	TRBJ2-1	.	TGTGCCAGCTCACCACCCGGCGGGGTCCAAAAAAATGAGCAGTTCTTC	CASSPPGGVQKNEQFF
.	TRBV19	TRBJ1-5	TRBD1	TGTGCCAGTAGGATGCAGGGGGCTTGGGCCCAGCATTTT	CASRMQGAWAQHF
.	TRBV7-3	TRBJ2-1	.	TGTGCCAGCAGCTTAAAGAGTCACAGGGAGATACCAAGCTCCTACAATGAGCAGTTCTTC	CASSLKSHREIPSSYNEQFF
.	TRBV6-1	TRBJ1-3	TRBD1	TGTGCCAGCAGTGAAGCGTGGACAGGGCGAAGAAACACCATATATTTT	CASSEAWTGRRNTIYF
.	TRBV27	TRBJ1-5	.	TGTGCCAGCAGTTTGGGGCAGAGACAGCCCCAGCATTTT	CASSLGQRQPQHF
.	TRBV4-2	TRBJ1-2	.	TGTGCCAGCAGCTTACAGGGAGGGAACTATGGCTACACCTTC	CASSLQGGNYGYTF
.	TRBV2	TRBJ1-2	.	TGTGCCAGCAGTGAAGCGCAGGGGAGTGGCTACACCTTC	CASSEAQGSGYTF
.	TRBV28	TRBJ2-5	TRBD2	TGTGCCAGCAGCATCGGGGGGAATATGGGAGAGACCCAGTACTTC	CASSIGGNMGETQYF
.	TRBV28	TRBJ2-5	.	TGTGCCAGCAGTTTACCCCGGGGCGAGACCCAGTACTTC	CASSLPRGETQYF
few	TRBV4-1	TRBJ2-5	TRBD2	TGCGCCAGCAGCCAACATACTAGCGGCCTAGGGGCCCAGTACTTC	CASSQHTSGLGAQYF
once	TRBV6-5	TRBJ1-5	.	TGTGCCAGCCGGACAGCTGCCAATCAGCCCCAGCATTTT	CASRTAANQPQHF
.	TRBV6-1	TRBJ2-7	.	TGTGCCAGCAGTGGAACTTGGGGCTACGAGCAGTACTTC	CASSGTWGYEQYF
.	TRBV10-1	TRBJ2-7	.	TGCGCCAGCAGTGAGTCAGGCGGGAAATACGAGCAGTACTTC	CASSESGGKYEQYF
.	TRBV7-2	TRBJ1-5	.	TGTGCCAGCAGCTCGCCGCGGGGGACTAACAATCAGCCCCAGCATTTT	CASSSPRGTNNQPQHF
.	TRBV13	TRBJ1-1	TRBD1	TGTGCCAGCAGAGACGCCCGGGACAGGCCTCAGGGTATCTTCTTT	CASRDARDRPQGIFF
.	TRBV5-3	TRBJ1-1	.	TGTGCCAGAAGCTCTGACATAGAGAACACTGAAGCTTTCTTT	CARSSDIENTEAFF
.	TRBV11-3	TRBJ2-5	TRBD1	TGTGCCAGCAGTTCAGGACAGGGGTTTACGGAGACCCAGTACTTC	CASSSGQGFTETQYF
.	TRBV6-5	TRBJ2-7	.	TGTGCCAGCAGTTACTCTAGGAGCTCCTACGAGCAGTACTTC	CASSYSRSSYEQYF
.	TRBV19	TRBJ2-3	TRBD2	TGTGCCAGTAAGCGGGACCCTGGCACAGATACGCAGTATTTT	CASKRDPGTDTQYF
.	TRBV7-8	TRBJ1-4	.	TGTGCCAGCAGCTTAGTTACAGCGCCCGTTGAAAAACTGTTTTTT	CASSLVTAPVEKLFF